This T cell receptor (beta chain) is from a study of blood T cell repertoires in COVID-19. The repertoire was sequenced with immunoSEQ multiplex PCR; TCRdb's copy has only in-frame clones and lacks some. The sample shows about 410,000 clones, about 90% of them seen only once. Ages ranged from about 18 to 89 years, with residence in 20 to 30 US areas. Germline lookup yields CDR1 LGHDT and CDR2 YNNKEL (reference sequence). The CDR3 is 16 amino acids. V was clipped by 0 bases and J by 5 bases, with 16 bases between them. The rearrangement links TRBV3-1 (or the pseudogene TRBV3-2) to TRBJ2-5; the D gene is possibly TRBD2 (5 bases). This receptor was obtained from a man aged 18 to 29 who had recovered from COVID-19. The sequenced sample consisted of PBMCs or T cells enriched from blood (not recorded which). CDR3 sequence (DNA): TGTGCCAGCAGCCAAGATGTCCGGCTTCCGGGGGAGACCCAGTACTTC. Translated, it gives CASSQDVRLPGETQYF.